The 9 T cell receptor beta chains given below trace back to one sample, sequenced in a study of CD8 T cells in acute hepatitis C reinfection. The data were produced by immunoSEQ multiplex PCR, yet TCRdb's version contains in-frame clones alone and is incomplete. The table lists about 38,000 clones, around nine tenths of them singletons, with 0.4% to 0.5% in the top ten. Time point defined: naive CD8 control sorted from an acute-time-point sample. Sequencing input: naive CD8+ T cells from PBMCs. The receptors here all came from a young man with chronic hepatitis C.

This clone was seen a handful of times. The chain has TRBV5-4 and TRBJ1-2, with TRBD1 matching over 7 bases. Germline CDR1 reads SGHNT; CDR2 reads YYREEE (reference sequence). J was trimmed by 6 bases and V by 2 bases; bases with no gene match: 4. CDR3 size: 13 residues. CDR3 coding DNA: TGTGCCAGCAGCTTTGACAGGGCGCATGGCTACACCTTC. This translates into CASSFDRAHGYTF.

The rearrangement joins TRBV9 to TRBJ2-7; TRBD2 aligns across 12 bases. CDR1 and CDR2 (germline): SGDLS, YYNGEE. The V gene end was trimmed by 3 bases and the J gene end by 6 bases; junction bases not matched to a gene: 7. The CDR3 sequence is 15 residues long. CDR3 residues: CASSETGTSGSEQYF. The CDR3 bases are TGTGCCAGCAGCGAAACCGGGACTAGCGGGTCCGAGCAGTACTTC. Full variable domain (missing parts from reference TRBV9 and TRBJ2-7): DSGVTQTPKHLITATGQRVTLRCSPRSGDLSVYWYQQSLDQGLQFLIQYYNGEERAKGNILERFSAQQFPDLHSELNLSSLELGDSALYFCASSETGTSGSEQYFGPGTRLTVT.

In nucleotides, the CDR3 is TGTGCCAGCAGCTTTCAATCAGATACGCAGTATTTT. This encodes CASSFQSDTQYF. The V call is TRBV5-6, the J call TRBJ2-3; D gene uncertain. Germline values: CDR1 SGHDT, CDR2 YYEEEE. The V end lost 2 bases, the J end lost 4 bases, and 5 bases lay between the germline ends. The CDR3 contains 12 residues.

This clone was seen just once. V and J are TRBV19 and TRBJ2-7; D not resolved. Germline V gene lookup returns CDR1 LNHDA and CDR2 SQIVND (reference sequence). This CDR3 contains 13 residues. The V gene lost 4 bases and the J gene lost 5 bases, with 12 bases spanning the gap. Here the CDR3 DNA reads TGTGCCAGTAGTACACGGACGGCCAACGAGCAGTACTTC. Protein sequence: CASSTRTANEQYF.

This clone was seen a single time. The chain couples TRBV30 to TRBJ1-2, with D uncertain. V was shortened by 3 bases and J by 4 bases, with 18 bases between the two germline ends. Germline CDR1 and CDR2: GTSNPN and SVGIG (reference sequence). The CDR3 has 15 amino acids. CDR3 DNA sequence: TGTGCCTGGAGAGAGGGCGCGGGGATCGTCTATGGCTACACCTTC. Protein sequence: CAWREGAGIVYGYTF.

The chain joins TRBV7-3 to TRBJ2-7; a possible D gene is TRBD1 (5 bases). The germline V gene has CDR1 SGHTA and CDR2 FQGTGA. V gave up 2 bases and J gave up 2 bases, with 13 bases separating them. The CDR3 consists of 15 residues. As DNA, the CDR3 is TGTGCCAGCAGCTTAGGGGCAGGCCTCACCTACGAGCAGTACTTC. Translation: CASSLGAGLTYEQYF.

The chain uses TRBV4-1 and TRBJ1-1; 10 nucleotides match TRBD1. Germline CDR1 and CDR2: MGHRA and YSYEKL. Losses at the gene ends were 4 bases for V and 8 bases for J; bases not matched to a gene: 10. This CDR3 region has 15 residues. CDR3 DNA: TGCGCCAGCAGCCTAGACAGGGGGCAATTGAAGGAAGCTTTCTTT. Amino acids: CASSLDRGQLKEAFF.

As regards this clone: Other DNA sequences of this sample code for an identical CDR3. The chain has TRBV30 and TRBJ2-7; D is possibly TRBD2 (5 bases). The CDR3 loop spans 12 amino acids. Trimming took off 3 bases at V and 2 bases at J, with 8 bases between the two ends. Germline-derived CDR1 and CDR2 are GTSNPN and SVGIG (reference sequence). This CDR3 reads CAWSAGTYEQYF. CDR3 bases: TGTGCCTGGAGCGCCGGGACCTACGAGCAGTACTTC. Together with reference TRBV30 and TRBJ2-7, the CDR3 gives the full variable domain: SQTIHQWPATLVQPVGSPLSLECTVEGTSNPNLYWYRQAAGRGLQLLFYSVGIGQISSEVPQNLSASRPQDRQFILSSKKLLLSDSGFYLCAWSAGTYEQYFGPGTRLTVT.

The chain employs TRBV7-5 and TRBJ2-7. TRBV7-5 is shown as a pseudogene. CDR3 length: 13 residues. The CDR3 bases are TGTGCCGAGGGGCGTTTGGGCTCCTACGAGCAGTACTTC. Encoded protein: CAEGRLGSYEQYF.